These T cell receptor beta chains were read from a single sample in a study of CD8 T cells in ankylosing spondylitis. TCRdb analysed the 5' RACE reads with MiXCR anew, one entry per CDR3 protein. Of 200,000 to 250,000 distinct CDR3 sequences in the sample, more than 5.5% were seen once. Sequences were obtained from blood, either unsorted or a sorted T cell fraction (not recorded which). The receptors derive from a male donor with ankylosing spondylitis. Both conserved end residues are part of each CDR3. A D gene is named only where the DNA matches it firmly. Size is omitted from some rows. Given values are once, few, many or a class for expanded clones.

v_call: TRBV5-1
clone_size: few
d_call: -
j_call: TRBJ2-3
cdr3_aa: CASRLKITDTQYF
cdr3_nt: TGCGCCAGCAGACTTAAGATCACAGATACGCAGTATTTT

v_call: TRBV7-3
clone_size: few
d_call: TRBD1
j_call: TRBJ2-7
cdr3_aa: CASSDRDSYEQYF
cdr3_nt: TGTGCCAGCAGCGATCGGGACAGCTACGAGCAGTACTTC

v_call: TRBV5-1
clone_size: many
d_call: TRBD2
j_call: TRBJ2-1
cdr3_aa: CASSVGRRYIAGGKIQNEQFF
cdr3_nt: TGCGCCAGCAGCGTTGGGCGGAGATATATAGCGGGGGGAAAGATTCAGAATGAGCAGTTCTTC

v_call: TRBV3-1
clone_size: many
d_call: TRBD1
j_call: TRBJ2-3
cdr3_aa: CASSLGTASTDTQYF
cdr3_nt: TGTGCCAGCAGCCTCGGGACAGCGAGCACAGATACGCAGTATTTT

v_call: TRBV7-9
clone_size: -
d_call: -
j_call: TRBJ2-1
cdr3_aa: CASTANGDSYNEQFF
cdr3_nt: TGTGCCAGCACCGCGAATGGGGACTCCTACAATGAGCAGTTCTTC

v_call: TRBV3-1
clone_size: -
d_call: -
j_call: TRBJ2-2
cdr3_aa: CASSQQGLSTGELFF
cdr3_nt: TGTGCCTCCTCCCAACAGGGACTTAGCACCGGGGAGCTGTTTTTT

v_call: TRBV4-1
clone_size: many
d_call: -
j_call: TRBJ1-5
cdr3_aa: CASSQADPLVNQPQHF
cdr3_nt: TGCGCCAGCAGCCAAGCAGACCCTTTAGTTAATCAGCCCCAGCATTTT

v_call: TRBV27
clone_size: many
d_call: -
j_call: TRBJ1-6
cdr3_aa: CASSATVNRDEVSPLHF
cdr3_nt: TGTGCCAGCAGTGCGACCGTAAACAGGGACGAAGTTTCACCCCTCCACTTT

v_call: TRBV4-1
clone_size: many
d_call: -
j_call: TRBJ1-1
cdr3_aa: CASSQARHISQPEAFF
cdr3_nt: TGCGCCAGCAGCCAAGCCCGACACATTAGCCAACCTGAAGCTTTCTTT

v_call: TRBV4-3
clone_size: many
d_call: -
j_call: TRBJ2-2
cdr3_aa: CASQNGIGELFF
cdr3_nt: TGCGCCAGCCAAAATGGGATCGGGGAGCTGTTTTTT

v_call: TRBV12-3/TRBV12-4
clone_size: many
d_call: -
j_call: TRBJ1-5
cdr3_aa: CASKRGGNQPQHF
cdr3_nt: TGTGCCTCCAAGAGGGGTGGCAATCAGCCCCAGCATTTT

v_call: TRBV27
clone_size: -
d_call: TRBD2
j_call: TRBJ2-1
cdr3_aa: CASSLAGAHNEQFF
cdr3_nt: TGTGCCAGCAGTCTAGCGGGAGCCCACAATGAGCAGTTCTTC